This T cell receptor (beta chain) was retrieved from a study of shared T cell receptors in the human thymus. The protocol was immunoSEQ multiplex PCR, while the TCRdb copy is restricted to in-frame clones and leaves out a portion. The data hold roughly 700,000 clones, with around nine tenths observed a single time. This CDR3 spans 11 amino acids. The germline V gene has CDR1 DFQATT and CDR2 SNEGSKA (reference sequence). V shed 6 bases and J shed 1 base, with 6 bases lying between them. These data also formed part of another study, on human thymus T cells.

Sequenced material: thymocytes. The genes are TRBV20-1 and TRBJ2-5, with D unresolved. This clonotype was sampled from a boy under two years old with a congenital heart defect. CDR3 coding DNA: TGCAGTGCACACCCCCAAGAGACCCAGTACTTC. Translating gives CSAHPQETQYF.